The TCR beta chain under discussion was sequenced for a study of cytomegalovirus exposure and HLA in healthy donors. A multiplex PCR was run with 60 Vbeta primers and 13 Jbeta primers. Profiled with immunoSEQ multiplex PCR; TCRdb holds only in-frame clones, not every one. Among around 130,000 clones listed, about 85% were seen once. The sample holds a few counts of this clone. Source material: PBMCs. This clonotype originated in a boy between 10 and 17 years old in good health and CMV-seronegative.

Written as DNA, the CDR3 is TGTGCCAGCAGTCTCGACAGGGGGTCCTACGAGCAGTACTTC. It encodes CASSLDRGSYEQYF. The chain recombines TRBV6-5 with TRBJ2-7, with TRBD1 identical over 9 bases. J lost 1 base, V lost 5 bases, and 3 bases had no gene match. CDR3 length equals 14 residues. Germline loops: CDR1 MNHEY, CDR2 SVGAGI.